These 19 T cell receptor beta chains originate from one sample sequenced in a study of shared clonotypes between healthy human individuals. This table comes from immunoSEQ multiplex PCR, and its TCRdb copy is limited to in-frame clones, with some not included. Among fewer than 1.8 million clones listed, 97% to 99% were seen once. The sample was naive CD4+ T cells sorted from blood. Noted subset: CD45RA+ positively selected. These receptors came from a man younger than 45 in good health.

The rearrangement uses TRBV28 and TRBJ1-3; D may be TRBD1 (5 bases). The CDR3 runs to 16 residues. V dropped 5 bases and J dropped 0 bases, with 14 bases sitting between them. CDR1 and CDR2 (germline): MDHEN, SYDVKM. CDR3 coding DNA: TGTGCCAGCAGTATGAGGCCGGGGGGCTCTGGAAACACCATATATTTT. Amino acids: CASSMRPGGSGNTIYF.

This chain connects TRBV10-1 to TRBJ2-1, with 9 bases aligning to TRBD2. CDR1 is WNHNN, CDR2 SYGVQD, per germline (reference sequence). Germline trimming cut 3 bases from V and 3 bases from J; bases unmatched to any gene: 6. The CDR3 length is 16 residues. CDR3 in DNA: TGCGCCAGCAGTGAAATAGCGGGAGTTGGCTACAATGAGCAGTTCTTC. Residues: CASSEIAGVGYNEQFF.

The chain recombines TRBV2 with TRBJ2-7, with 12 bases fitting TRBD2. The germline V gene encodes CDR1 SNHLY and CDR2 FYNNEI. J gave up 4 bases and V 4 bases, and 8 bases lay outside the gene matches. The CDR3 length is 16 residues. DNA for the CDR3: TGTGCCAGCAGTGGTTCTAGCGGGAGGGGAGTTTACGAGCAGTACTTC. It yields the protein CASSGSSGRGVYEQYF.

The CDR3 reads CASSGVDQPNNYGYTF. CDR3 bases: TGTGCCAGCAGTGGGGTTGACCAGCCTAATAACTATGGCTACACCTTC. This rearrangement joins TRBV6-1 to TRBJ1-2; D uncertain. Germline loops: CDR1 MNHNS, CDR2 SASEGT. CDR3 length: 16 residues. Between the trimmed V and J ends, which lost 4 bases and 1 base, there was a span of 16 bases.

This chain joins TRBV27 and TRBJ2-6; D may be TRBD1 or TRBD2 (5 bases each). V lost 6 bases and J 0 bases, leaving 15 bases between the germline ends. CDR3 length equals 17 residues. Germline assignment: CDR1 MNHEY and CDR2 SMNVEV (reference sequence). The CDR3 DNA follows: TGTGCCAGCAGGGGGGTGAGGGTGGACTCTGGGGCCAACGTCCTGACTTTC. Amino acids: CASRGVRVDSGANVLTF.

V is TRBV7-9 and J is TRBJ2-7, with TRBD2 identical over 7 bases. The V gene's germline CDR1 is SEHNR and CDR2 FQNEAQ (reference sequence). The CDR3 is made up of 13 amino acids. Trimming removed 5 bases from V and 6 bases from J; junction bases left unmatched: 7. CDR3 DNA: TGTGCCAGCAGCCAACTAGCGTCGGGCGAGCAGTACTTC. It is translated as CASSQLASGEQYF.

V usage is TRBV5-1 and J usage is TRBJ2-5; a weak D match, TRBD1 (5 bases). Germline-derived CDR1 and CDR2 are SGHRS and YFSETQ. Trimming left V 5 bases short and J 5 bases short, with 13 bases between. The CDR3 sequence is 13 residues long. CDR3 protein: CASSPRKGETQYF. The CDR3 DNA follows: TGCGCCAGCAGTCCCCGCAAGGGGGAGACCCAGTACTTC.

Note on this clone: The identical CDR3 is also encoded by other nucleotide sequences in the sample. This rearrangement joins TRBV10-3 to TRBJ2-3, with 7 nucleotides matching TRBD1. Germline CDR1 is ENHRY and CDR2 is SYGVKD. With 2 bases clipped from V and 1 base from J, the junction kept 0 bases outside the gene matches. The length of the CDR3 is 14 residues. The CDR3 sequence: CAISEGQGTDTQYF. In DNA, the CDR3 is TGTGCCATCAGTGAGGGACAGGGCACAGATACGCAGTATTTT.

The chain uses TRBV6-5 and TRBJ2-3; 10 bases line up with TRBD2. The length of the CDR3 is 16 residues. Germline-derived CDR1 and CDR2 are MNHEY and SVGAGI. Trimming took 2 bases from V and 4 from J; bases not matched to a gene: 6. Here the CDR3 reads CASSYALAGAADTQYF. The CDR3 nucleotides read TGTGCCAGCAGTTACGCCCTAGCGGGAGCAGCAGATACGCAGTATTTT.

The genes are TRBV6-1 and TRBJ1-5, with D possibly being TRBD1 (5 bases). Germline CDR1 is MNHNS and CDR2 is SASEGT. V was cut by 8 bases and J by 1 base, with 12 bases left in between. The CDR3 is 14 amino acids. The CDR3 loop reads CASRGEVSNQPQHF. The CDR3 nucleotides read TGTGCCAGCCGAGGGGAAGTAAGCAATCAGCCCCAGCATTTT.

The chain links TRBV5-4 to TRBJ2-7, with 9 bases aligning to TRBD1. Germline V gives CDR1 SGHNT, CDR2 YYREEE (reference sequence). The CDR3 contains 14 residues. The ends lost 6 bases at V and 3 bases at J; junction bases unmatched: 7. The CDR3 DNA follows: TGTGCCAGCAACCGCCGGGACAGGGACTACGAGCAGTACTTC. It translates to CASNRRDRDYEQYF.

The CDR3 region is CASSFTGAAGSTGELFF. CDR3 coding DNA: TGCGCCAGCAGCTTCACGGGGGCGGCAGGGTCGACCGGGGAGCTGTTTTTT. This chain links TRBV5-1 with TRBJ2-2; the D call may be TRBD1 or TRBD2 (6 bases each). Germline CDR1 is SGHRS and CDR2 is YFSETQ. Trimming stripped 2 bases from V and 5 bases from J, with 19 bases between. CDR3 size: 17 residues.

The V and J genes are TRBV18 and TRBJ2-1; D is uncertain. The CDR3 loop spans 15 amino acids. The V gene lost 3 bases and the J gene lost 5 bases, with 14 bases spanning the gap. Germline assignment: CDR1 KGHSH and CDR2 LQKENI. The CDR3 sequence is CASSPTGRGDNEQFF. The CDR3 DNA is TGTGCCAGCTCACCCACGGGCCGAGGTGACAATGAGCAGTTCTTC.

About this clone itself: This same CDR3 is encoded by further DNA sequences in the sample. V is TRBV5-4 and J is TRBJ2-1; D ambiguous. CDR3 length: 15 residues. Germline V gene lookup returns CDR1 SGHNT and CDR2 YYREEE (reference sequence). V lost 0 bases to trimming and J lost 0 bases, with 7 bases between them. The CDR3 nucleotides are TGTGCCAGCAGCTTGGACGGAAGCTCCTACAATGAGCAGTTCTTC. Translated: CASSLDGSSYNEQFF.

CDR3 sequence (DNA): TGTGCCAGCAGCTTGTTGGCTAGCGGGAGTCGGTTGGGTGAGCAGTACTTC. Translating gives CASSLLASGSRLGEQYF. This chain uses TRBV5-6 with TRBJ2-7; the match to TRBD2 covers 10 bases. The CDR3 runs to 17 residues. V lost 1 base, J lost 7 bases, and 14 bases stayed unmatched. Germline lookup yields CDR1 SGHDT and CDR2 YYEEEE.

Comment on this clone: The sample holds other DNA sequences that translate to the same CDR3. The V call is TRBV18, the J call TRBJ2-5; D is unclear. CDR1 and CDR2 from the germline V gene are KGHSH and LQKENI. Deletions cut 0 bases from V and 5 bases from J, with 7 bases between. The CDR3 is 13 amino acids. The chain's CDR3 is CASSPPVGETQYF. CDR3 DNA: TGTGCCAGCTCACCACCGGTGGGGGAGACCCAGTACTTC.

The rearrangement joins TRBV7-2 to TRBJ2-4; 7 bases align to TRBD1. From germline, CDR1 is SGHTA and CDR2 FQGNSA. This CDR3 spans 12 amino acids. V shed 4 bases and J 9 bases; nucleotides not matched to a gene: 3. The CDR3 spells CASSSTGAIQYF. The DNA for the CDR3 is TGTGCCAGCAGCTCAACAGGGGCCATTCAGTACTTC.

This clone appeared once. CDR3 sequence (DNA): TGCAGCGTGGCTGGGGGGTTAGACTCTGGAAACACCATATATTTT. It yields the protein CSVAGGLDSGNTIYF. The genes are TRBV29-1 and TRBJ1-3; D is possibly TRBD1 (5 bases). The germline gives CDR1 SQVTM, CDR2 ANQGSEA. The germline V and J ends were trimmed by 6 bases and 0 bases, with 15 bases remaining between them. CDR3 length: 15 residues.

This clone showed up just once. This rearrangement joins TRBV7-2 to TRBJ1-2, with D hard to call. Trimming took off 3 bases at V and 6 bases at J, with 17 bases between the two ends. The CDR3 is made up of 15 amino acids. CDR1 SGHTA and CDR2 FQGNSA come from the germline V gene. This chain's CDR3 is CASSFSPAPKDGYTF. For the CDR3, the DNA is TGTGCCAGCAGCTTTTCGCCAGCGCCTAAGGATGGCTACACCTTC.